This T cell receptor (beta chain) was identified during a study of blood T cells in healthy people across ages. Whole-study results and caveats: Using unsorted PBMCs precluded a conclusive naive versus antigen-experienced comparison.

Caucasian, healthy and from Russia, the donors were aged between about 6 and 90. In regard to this clonotype: The antigen remains undetermined.

It was with a sample-barcoded 5' primer and a J-beta primer mix that a second PCR of about 6 to 12 cycles was run. The template-switch adaptor was a 5' adaptor with 12 random nucleotides. It tagged each cDNA molecule. TCRdb redid the calling of the 5' RACE reads with MiXCR, one entry per CDR3 protein. There are 910,000 or so distinct CDR3 sequences in the sample; just over 50% occur only once, and about 20% lies in the top ten. Trimming removed 3 bases from V and 6 bases from J; junction bases left unmatched: 8. CDR1 and CDR2 (germline): SGHRS, YFSETQ. This CDR3 spans 16 amino acids. This receptor was taken from a woman aged 60 to 75 in good health. Sequenced sample: blood. The chain couples TRBV5-1 to TRBJ2-1, with 11 bases fitting TRBD2. CDR3 sequence reads: CASSSSGTSGTNEQFF. For the CDR3, the DNA is TGCGCCAGCAGCTCCTCCGGGACTAGCGGAACCAATGAGCAGTTCTTC.